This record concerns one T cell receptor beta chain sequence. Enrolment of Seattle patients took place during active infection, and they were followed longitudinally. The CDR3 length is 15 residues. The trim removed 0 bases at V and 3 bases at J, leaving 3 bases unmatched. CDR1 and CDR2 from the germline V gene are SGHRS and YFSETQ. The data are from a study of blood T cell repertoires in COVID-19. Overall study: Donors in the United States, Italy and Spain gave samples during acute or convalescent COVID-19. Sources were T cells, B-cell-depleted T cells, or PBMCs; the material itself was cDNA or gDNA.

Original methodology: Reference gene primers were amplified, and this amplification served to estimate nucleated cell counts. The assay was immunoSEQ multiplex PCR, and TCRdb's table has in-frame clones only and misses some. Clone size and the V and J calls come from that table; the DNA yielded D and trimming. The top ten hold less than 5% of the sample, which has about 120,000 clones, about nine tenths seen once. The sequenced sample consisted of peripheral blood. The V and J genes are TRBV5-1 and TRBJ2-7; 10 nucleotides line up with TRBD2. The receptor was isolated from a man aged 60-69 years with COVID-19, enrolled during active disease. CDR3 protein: CASSLETSGNYEQYF. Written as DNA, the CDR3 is TGCGCCAGCAGCTTGGAAACTAGCGGGAACTACGAGCAGTACTTC. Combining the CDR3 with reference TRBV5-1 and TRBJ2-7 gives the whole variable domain KAGVTQTPRYLIKTRGQQVTLSCSPISGHRSVSWYQQTPGQGLQFLFEYFSETQRNKGNFPGRFSGRQFSNSRSEMNVSTLELGDSALYLCASSLETSGNYEQYFGPGTRLTVT.